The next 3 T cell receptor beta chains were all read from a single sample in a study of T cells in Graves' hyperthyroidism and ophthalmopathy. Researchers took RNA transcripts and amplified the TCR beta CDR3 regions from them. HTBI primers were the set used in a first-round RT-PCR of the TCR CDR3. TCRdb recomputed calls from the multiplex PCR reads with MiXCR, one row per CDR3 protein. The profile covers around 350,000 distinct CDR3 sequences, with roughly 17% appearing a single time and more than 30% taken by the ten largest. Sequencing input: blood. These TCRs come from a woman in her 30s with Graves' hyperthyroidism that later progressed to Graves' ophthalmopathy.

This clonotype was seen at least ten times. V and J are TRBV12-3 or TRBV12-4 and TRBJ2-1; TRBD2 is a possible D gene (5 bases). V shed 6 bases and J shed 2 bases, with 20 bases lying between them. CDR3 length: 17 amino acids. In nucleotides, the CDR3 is TGTGCCAGCAGCTTCTTAGCGTCTCGTCTTACCTACAATGAGCAGTTCTTC. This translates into CASSFLASRLTYNEQFF.

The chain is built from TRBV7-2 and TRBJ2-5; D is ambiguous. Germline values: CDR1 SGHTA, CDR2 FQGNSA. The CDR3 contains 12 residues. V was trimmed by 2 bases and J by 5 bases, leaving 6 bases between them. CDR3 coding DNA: TGTGCCAGCAGCTTATCCCGGGAGACCCAGTACTTC. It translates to CASSLSRETQYF.

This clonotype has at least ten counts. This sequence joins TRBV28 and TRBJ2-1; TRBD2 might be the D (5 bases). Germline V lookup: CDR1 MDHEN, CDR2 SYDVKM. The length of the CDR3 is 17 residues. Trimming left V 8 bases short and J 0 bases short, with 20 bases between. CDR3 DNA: TGTGCCAGCGTATCATACAGCTTGGGGAGCTCCTACAATGAGCAGTTCTTC. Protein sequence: CASVSYSLGSSYNEQFF.